This T cell receptor (beta chain) is from a study of blood T cell repertoires in COVID-19 (dated by TCRdb to about 2020). Concerning the study at large: Samples from collaborators originated in the United States, Italy and Spain and spanned both the acute and convalescent phases of COVID-19. The material from the prospective study consisted of cDNA or gDNA derived from T cells, B-cell-depleted T cells, or PBMCs. Deeply sampled blood TCRbeta repertoires from subjects exposed to, actively infected with, or recovered from COVID-19 were included in the dataset. The repertoires were made available in a free public database intended to serve as a resource for research on the immune response to SARS-CoV-2. Samples were obtained from the ongoing ImmuneRACE study (first 160 participants) and from about 1,300 subjects provided by 6 global collaborators. Sample metadata almost always included a de-identified subject ID, COVID-19 status, age in years and sex. Where available, HLA class I and class II types were obtained from metadata supplied by the sample provider rather than from assay-based typing.

Participants in the prospective study were aged roughly 18 to 90 years, lived in about two dozen United States geographic areas, and enrolled through a virtual design. In the prospective study, cohorts were assigned on the basis of participant-reported clinical history obtained from a screening survey and a study questionnaire. In the prospective study, whole blood, serum and a nasopharyngeal or oropharyngeal swab were collected from each participant by mobile phlebotomists. Prospective study participants could optionally give additional blood draws and questionnaires over an approximately 2-month period. Blood samples from the prospective study were shipped frozen or at room temperature prior to DNA extraction. TCRbeta CDR3 regions were amplified from genomic DNA by means of the immunoSEQ Assay, a bias-controlled multiplex PCR. Regarding the original processing steps: The number of nucleated cells in each sample was estimated from the amplification of reference gene primers within the assay. To quantify the absolute abundance of each unique TCRbeta CDR3 rearrangement, sequence reads were collapsed and filtered. For each sample, productive Simpson clonality was calculated by taking the square root of Simpson's diversity index across productive rearrangements. TCRdb took over this immuneACCESS table, retaining in-frame rearrangements with V and J assigned. Such tables are incomplete; in checked studies, under half of the missing clones stem from an unresolved V gene, and the remainder is unexplained. For V, J and clone size, that table is used; D and trimming come from the DNA. The sample contains a few hundred thousand clones, 80% to 90% of them found a single time. 3.5% to 4% of the sample lies in the top ten.

The paper as a whole reports these results and caveats: How much clinical and demographic metadata was included differed by source and by participant, and the metadata was provided uncurated.

About this clone: It has no known antigen specificity. Base-call qualities are not available, and no considerably larger clone is one nucleotide away.

The receptor was derived from a woman in her forties with acute COVID-19. The specimen was PBMCs or T cells enriched from blood (not recorded which).

The DNA sequence follows: TGTGCCAGCAGCGTAGAGGGACAGGCGTACCACGAGCAGTACTTC. Its protein product is CASSVEGQAYHEQYF. This receptor chain uses TRBV9 and TRBJ2-7, and 8 junctional nucleotides match TRBD1. The CDR3 measures 15 amino acids from cysteine to phenylalanine. The sequence is cut down to CDR3 DNA, 45 bases in frame from base 1. CDR1 and CDR2, per the germline V gene, are SGDLS and YYNGEE. For this chain, trimming is 0 bases at the V end and 5 bases at the J end, and the number of junction bases without a gene match is 7.